The 21 T cell receptor beta chains in this list originate from one sample, sequenced in a study of T cell changes during pregnancy in multiple sclerosis. Generated by immunoSEQ multiplex PCR, the TCRdb table keeps only in-frame clones and is missing some. Here the sample spans some 60,000 clones, about 90% being singletons. The input for sequencing was peripheral blood, taken in the third trimester of pregnancy. The source is a female donor in good health, enrolled as a control in a pregnancy study.

The V call is TRBV5-1, the J call TRBJ1-1; D is unresolved. CDR1 is SGHRS and CDR2 is YFSETQ in the germline V gene. The germline V and J ends were trimmed by 3 bases and 2 bases, with 11 bases remaining between them. This CDR3 has 14 amino acids. This chain's CDR3 is CASSSSQINTEAFF. DNA of the CDR3: TGCGCCAGCAGCTCGTCACAGATTAACACTGAAGCTTTCTTT. Complete variable domain (other parts from reference TRBV5-1 and TRBJ1-1): KAGVTQTPRYLIKTRGQQVTLSCSPISGHRSVSWYQQTPGQGLQFLFEYFSETQRNKGNFPGRFSGRQFSNSRSEMNVSTLELGDSALYLCASSSSQINTEAFFGQGTRLTVV.

The V gene is TRBV2, the J gene TRBJ2-1, with no clear D. The CDR3 runs to 13 residues. Germline V CDR1 and CDR2: SNHLY, FYNNEI. V was trimmed by 7 bases and J by 3 bases, leaving 10 bases between them. The CDR3 region is CASTDSDYNEQFF. CDR3 nucleotide sequence: TGTGCCAGCACAGACTCGGACTACAATGAGCAGTTCTTC.

The chain carries TRBV29-1 and TRBJ2-7; D not resolved. CDR1 SQVTM and CDR2 ANQGSEA come from the germline V gene. The CDR3 extends over 12 amino acids. V lost 7 bases and J lost 0, with 10 bases in between. The CDR3 protein is CSAGGTSYEQYF. The CDR3 DNA follows: TGCAGCGCCGGCGGCACCTCCTACGAGCAGTACTTC.

The rearrangement links TRBV20-1 to TRBJ1-1; no clear D gene. CDR1 is DFQATT and CDR2 is SNEGSKA in the germline V gene (reference sequence). V was shortened by 5 bases and J by 0 bases, with 4 bases between the two germline ends. The CDR3 has 11 residues. CDR3 in DNA: TGCAGTGCTTACATGAACACTGAAGCTTTCTTT. Translated: CSAYMNTEAFF.

The rearrangement uses TRBV7-8 and TRBJ1-1, with 11 bases matching TRBD1. V was clipped by 2 bases and J by 8 bases; unmatched bases: 22. This CDR3 region has 20 residues. Germline V gene data show CDR1 as SGHVS and CDR2 as FQNEAQ. The CDR3 DNA follows: TGTGCCAGCAGCTTACGGGGGTTGTGGACAGGGGGCTCTGGGCTGGGGGAAGCTTTCTTT. It yields the protein CASSLRGLWTGGSGLGEAFF.

This clone was counted a single time. This sequence joins TRBV2 and TRBJ2-7; the D gene is possibly TRBD2 (7 bases). The V and J ends lost 8 bases and 1 base respectively, with 18 bases between them. The germline CDR1 and CDR2 sequences are SNHLY and FYNNEI. CDR3 size: 15 residues. CDR3 amino acids: CASWLGGGLSYEQYF. In nucleotides, the CDR3 is TGTGCCAGCTGGCTCGGCGGGGGCCTTTCCTACGAGCAGTACTTC.

The chain joins TRBV7-8 to TRBJ2-5, with TRBD2 matching 8 bases. CDR3 length equals 15 residues. V shed 5 bases, J shed 2 bases, and the junction held 7 bases outside the gene matches. CDR1 SGHVS and CDR2 FQNEAQ come from the germline V gene. The CDR3 here is CASSPGLVKQETQYF. CDR3 bases: TGTGCCAGCAGCCCGGGACTAGTAAAACAAGAGACCCAGTACTTC. Complete variable domain (other parts from reference TRBV7-8 and TRBJ2-5): GAGVSQSPRYKVAKRGQDVALRCDPISGHVSLFWYQQALGQGPEFLTYFQNEAQLDKSGLPSDRFFAERPEGSVSTLKIQRTQQEDSAVYLCASSPGLVKQETQYFGPGTRLLVL.

A few counts support this clone. The J gene is TRBJ2-2, the V gene TRBV4-1, with TRBD1 matching over 9 bases. V lost 4 bases to trimming and J lost 4 bases; unmatched junction nucleotides: 10. This CDR3 is 17 amino acids long. In germline, CDR1 is MGHRA, CDR2 YSYEKL. Written as DNA, the CDR3 is TGCGCCAGCAGCCTCCGGGACAGGGACGGCGGCACCGGGGAGCTGTTTTTT. This translates into CASSLRDRDGGTGELFF.

The rearrangement joins TRBV5-1 to TRBJ1-2, with D hard to call. This CDR3 has 14 amino acids. V lost 4 bases and J lost 0, with 10 bases in between. Germline V CDR1 and CDR2: SGHRS, YFSETQ. This CDR3 is CASSPEGANYGYTF. Written as DNA, the CDR3 is TGCGCCAGCAGCCCGGAAGGAGCTAACTATGGCTACACCTTC.

The chain combines TRBV5-1 with TRBJ2-3, with TRBD1 matching 11 bases. The CDR3 has 16 residues. With 1 base clipped from V and 4 bases from J, the junction kept 5 bases outside the gene matches. Per the germline V gene, CDR1 is SGHRS and CDR2 is YFSETQ. CDR3 amino acids: CASSLPGQGVADTQYF. DNA of the CDR3: TGCGCCAGCAGCTTGCCGGGACAGGGGGTAGCAGATACGCAGTATTTT.

This chain connects TRBV2 to TRBJ1-5; 7 bases are shared with TRBD1. The junction had 6 bases not matched to a gene; V was cut back by 4 bases and J by 0 bases. This CDR3 has 16 residues. Per germline, CDR1 SNHLY and CDR2 FYNNEI. CDR3 bases: TGTGCCAGCAGTGGACAGGGAGGAACTAGCAATCAGCCCCAGCATTTT. Its translation is CASSGQGGTSNQPQHF.

The chain carries TRBV18 and TRBJ2-7, with 8 positions matching TRBD2. The V and J ends lost 1 base and 4 bases, in that order; junction bases with no gene match: 6. The germline V gene encodes CDR1 KGHSH and CDR2 LQKENI. This CDR3 comprises 15 residues. The CDR3 DNA is TGTGCCAGCTCACCACTAAGCGGGAGTGAGTACGAGCAGTACTTC. This sequence encodes CASSPLSGSEYEQYF.

The chain joins TRBV5-8 to TRBJ2-3, with 10 bases identical to TRBD2. The CDR3 sequence is 17 residues long. The germline CDR1 and CDR2 sequences are SGHTS and YDEGEE. V shed 2 bases, J shed 2 bases, and the junction held 8 bases outside the gene matches. The CDR3 is CASSFSSSGSPTDTQYF. The CDR3 bases are TGTGCCAGCAGCTTTTCATCTAGCGGGAGCCCCACAGATACGCAGTATTTT. Full variable domain (outside the CDR3, taken from reference TRBV5-8 and TRBJ2-3): EAGVTQSPTHLIKTRGQQATLRCSPISGHTSVYWYQQALGLGLQFLLWYDEGEERNRGNFPPRFSGRQFPNYSSELNVNALELEDSALYLCASSFSSSGSPTDTQYFGPGTRLTVL.

CDR3 DNA sequence: TGTGCCAGCAGCCGAGGGGACACGAACTATGGCTACACCTTC. Its translation: CASSRGDTNYGYTF. The chain links TRBV7-2 to TRBJ1-2; tentatively, D is TRBD1 (6 bases). CDR1 SGHTA and CDR2 FQGNSA come from the germline V gene. This CDR3 contains 14 residues. Trimming left V 5 bases short and J 2 bases short, with 12 bases between.

The chain uses TRBV6-6 and TRBJ1-1; 10 bases are a match to TRBD1. Per the germline V gene, CDR1 is MNHNY and CDR2 is SVGAGI (reference sequence). J lost 2 bases, V lost 6 bases, and 9 bases had no gene match. This CDR3 has 16 residues. CDR3 sequence: CASRTGQGRLNTEAFF. CDR3 DNA: TGTGCCAGCAGAACGGGACAGGGGCGTCTTAACACTGAAGCTTTCTTT.

The chain couples TRBV2 to TRBJ2-1; TRBD2 aligns across 7 bases. The CDR3 is 16 amino acids. From germline, CDR1 is SNHLY and CDR2 FYNNEI. With 8 bases clipped from V and 5 bases from J, the junction kept 15 bases outside the gene matches. The CDR3, as DNA: TGTGCCAGCTGCCCAGAGAGTCTAGCGGCCAACAATGAGCAGTTCTTC. Translated: CASCPESLAANNEQFF.

The V and J genes are TRBV19 and TRBJ1-3, with D hard to call. V lost 3 bases, J lost 4 bases, and 7 bases lay in between. The germline CDR1 and CDR2 sequences are LNHDA and SQIVND (reference sequence). The CDR3 is 13 residues long. CDR3 sequence: CASSIEAGNTIYF. CDR3 DNA: TGTGCCAGTAGTATCGAAGCGGGAAACACCATATATTTT.

This chain connects TRBV5-4 to TRBJ2-2; no clear D. The germline gives CDR1 SGHNT, CDR2 YYREEE (reference sequence). The V and J ends lost 4 bases and 0 bases respectively, with 10 bases between them. CDR3 length equals 15 residues. The CDR3 is CASSLGSSNTGELFF. CDR3 coding DNA: TGTGCCAGCAGCCTAGGCTCTTCGAACACCGGGGAGCTGTTTTTT.

The chain has TRBV10-3 and TRBJ1-2, with D unresolved. CDR1 and CDR2 (germline): ENHRY, SYGVKD. V lost 4 bases and J 3 bases, leaving 12 bases between the germline ends. CDR3 length: 14 residues. CDR3 amino acids: CAISVNSIDYGYTF. The CDR3 DNA is TGTGCCATCAGTGTGAACAGTATTGACTATGGCTACACCTTC.

In this sample, this clone turned up once. This rearrangement joins TRBV19 to TRBJ2-7, with TRBD1 matching over 8 bases. The germline V gene encodes CDR1 LNHDA and CDR2 SQIVND (reference sequence). The CDR3 has 12 residues. Germline trimming cut 9 bases from V and 6 bases from J; bases unmatched to any gene: 7. Here the CDR3 reads CASGFGTGEQYF. CDR3 nucleotides: TGTGCCAGCGGTTTCGGGACAGGCGAGCAGTACTTC.

This rearrangement joins TRBV6-1 to TRBJ2-7, with unresolved D. Trimming left V 4 bases short and J 0 bases short, with 7 bases between. The CDR3 loop spans 13 amino acids. CDR1 is MNHNS, CDR2 SASEGT, per germline. The CDR3 protein is CASSAAISYEQYF. The CDR3 nucleotides read TGTGCCAGCAGTGCCGCTATCTCCTACGAGCAGTACTTC.